The 24 T cell receptor beta chains reported below all come from one sample, sequenced in a study of blood T cell repertoires in COVID-19. Profiled with immunoSEQ multiplex PCR; TCRdb holds only in-frame clones, not every one. Among some 50,000 clones, about 84% were seen once, and the ten largest hold roughly 2%. The sequenced material came from peripheral blood. The receptors derive from a woman in her sixties with acute or convalescent COVID-19.

The chain couples TRBV5-6 to TRBJ2-7, with D uncertain. V dropped 1 base and J dropped 2 bases, with 13 bases sitting between them. CDR3 size: 15 residues. Germline V gives CDR1 SGHDT, CDR2 YYEEEE. DNA for the CDR3: TGTGCCAGCAGCTTGTGGGCTGCCAACACCTACGAGCAGTACTTC. It codes for CASSLWAANTYEQYF.

This clone was picked up one time. The J gene is TRBJ1-1, the V gene TRBV3-1 (or the pseudogene TRBV3-2), with D unclear. Trimming shortened V by 3 bases and J by 1 base, and 9 bases separated the two germline ends. CDR1 is LGHDT, CDR2 YNNKEL, per germline (reference sequence). This CDR3 spans 14 amino acids. The CDR3 DNA follows: TGTGCCAGCAGCCACGGAGCGGGGAACACTGAAGCTTTCTTT. Translation gives CASSHGAGNTEAFF.

A few counts support this clone. The V and J genes are TRBV3-1 (or the pseudogene TRBV3-2) and TRBJ1-1; 7 nucleotides line up with TRBD1. The CDR3 totals 14 residues. In germline, CDR1 is LGHDT, CDR2 YNNKEL (reference sequence). Trimming cost V 4 bases and J 1 base; bases outside gene matches: 3. CDR3 region: CASSRWTGNTEAFF. CDR3 DNA: TGTGCCAGCAGCCGGTGGACAGGGAACACTGAAGCTTTCTTT.

This chain uses TRBV5-6 with TRBJ2-1, with a weak D call TRBD1 (5 bases). V gave up 0 bases and J gave up 6 bases, with 16 bases separating them. The CDR3 sequence is 16 residues long. From germline, CDR1 is SGHDT and CDR2 YYEEEE. The CDR3 coding sequence is TGTGCCAGCAGCTTGGTTCGGCAGGGAAAGTTCAATGAGCAGTTCTTC. It codes for CASSLVRQGKFNEQFF.

CDR3 sequence: CAWSLSSQTQYF. Here the CDR3 DNA reads TGTGCCTGGAGTTTAAGCTCACAGACCCAGTACTTC. This chain joins TRBV30 and TRBJ2-5; no reliable D call. Germline V gives CDR1 GTSNPN, CDR2 SVGIG (reference sequence). V was cut by 2 bases and J by 6 bases, with 10 bases left in between. The CDR3 length is 12 residues. Full variable domain (outside the CDR3, taken from reference TRBV30 and TRBJ2-5): SQTIHQWPATLVQPVGSPLSLECTVEGTSNPNLYWYRQAAGRGLQLLFYSVGIGQISSEVPQNLSASRPQDRQFILSSKKLLLSDSGFYLCAWSLSSQTQYFGPGTRLLVL.

The chain is built from TRBV28 and TRBJ2-2, with D uncertain. This CDR3 has 18 residues. In germline, CDR1 is MDHEN, CDR2 SYDVKM. V was shortened by 4 bases and J by 0 bases, with 18 bases between the two germline ends. For the CDR3, the DNA is TGTGCCAGCAGTTACCCCACAGCCAGGCGCGCGAACACCGGGGAGCTGTTTTTT. Its translation: CASSYPTARRANTGELFF.

The sample holds a few counts of this clone. The rearrangement links TRBV6-5 to TRBJ1-2; 8 nucleotides match TRBD1. V lost 6 bases, J lost 1 base, and 4 bases stayed unmatched. The germline V gene encodes CDR1 MNHEY and CDR2 SVGAGI. The CDR3 consists of 14 residues. The chain's CDR3 is CASRDRGHNYGYTF. The CDR3 DNA sequence: TGTGCCAGCAGAGACAGGGGCCATAACTATGGCTACACCTTC.

The chain employs TRBV11-1 and TRBJ2-2; TRBD1 matches 8 bases. The CDR3 is made up of 16 amino acids. V lost 5 bases and J lost 6; bases outside the gene matches: 11. CDR1 and CDR2 from the germline V gene are SGHAT and FQDESV (reference sequence). In DNA form, the CDR3 reads TGTGCCAGCAGCCCGACAGGGGCAGGGGATGCCGGGGAGCTGTTTTTT. Residues: CASSPTGAGDAGELFF.

This chain uses TRBV3-1 (or the pseudogene TRBV3-2) with TRBJ2-1; D not resolved. The germline V gene has CDR1 LGHDT and CDR2 YNNKEL (reference sequence). Trimming stripped 4 bases from V and 5 bases from J, with 9 bases between. The CDR3 extends over 13 amino acids. The CDR3 here is CASSRATNNEQFF. DNA of the CDR3: TGTGCCAGCAGCCGGGCTACGAACAATGAGCAGTTCTTC.

The chain recombines TRBV29-1 with TRBJ2-5; 8 bases align to TRBD1. After removal of 5 bases from V and 5 bases from J, the junction contained 7 bases not matched to a gene. From germline, CDR1 is SQVTM and CDR2 ANQGSEA. The CDR3 totals 13 residues. The CDR3 coding sequence is TGCAGCGTTCGGCAGGGGGCTTCTGAGACCCAGTACTTC. This codes for CSVRQGASETQYF.

The chain links TRBV10-3 to TRBJ2-2; D is ambiguous. Germline assignment: CDR1 ENHRY and CDR2 SYGVKD. V lost 3 bases, J lost 1 base, and 15 bases lay in between. This CDR3 spans 17 amino acids. In nucleotides, the CDR3 is TGTGCCATCAGTGATCTCGGTCCTAGGCAGAACACCGGGGAGCTGTTTTTT. The encoded protein is CAISDLGPRQNTGELFF.

This rearrangement joins TRBV28 to TRBJ2-1; 13 bases line up with TRBD2. The CDR3 loop spans 15 amino acids. Unmatched junction bases numbered 13, after V lost 5 bases and J lost 15 bases. Germline CDR1 MDHEN, CDR2 SYDVKM. CDR3 sequence reads: CASSNGGLAGVDSFF. The CDR3 coding sequence is TGTGCCAGCAGTAACGGTGGACTAGCGGGAGTCGATTCGTTCTTC.

The rearrangement links TRBV6-6 to TRBJ1-5; 7 positions match TRBD1. This CDR3 region has 16 residues. Germline-derived CDR1 and CDR2 are MNHNY and SVGAGI (reference sequence). Trimming took 5 bases from V and 2 from J; bases not matched to a gene: 9. CDR3 protein: CASSRQGGRGNQPQHF. In DNA form, the CDR3 reads TGTGCCAGCAGTCGACAGGGCGGACGGGGCAATCAGCCCCAGCATTTT.

V usage is TRBV25-1 and J usage is TRBJ2-1, with 11 bases fitting TRBD2. The CDR3 loop spans 16 amino acids. With 7 bases clipped from V and 0 bases from J, the junction kept 5 bases outside the gene matches. The V gene's germline CDR1 is MGHDK and CDR2 SYGVNS. The CDR3 region is CASTGLAGSSYNEQFF. CDR3 sequence (DNA): TGTGCCAGCACAGGACTAGCGGGCAGCTCCTACAATGAGCAGTTCTTC.

This clone was observed a few times. The chain has TRBV3-1 (or the pseudogene TRBV3-2) and TRBJ1-2; tentative D call: TRBD1 (6 bases). Trimming left V 0 bases short and J 2 bases short, with 7 bases between. Germline CDR1 is LGHDT and CDR2 is YNNKEL (reference sequence). CDR3 length: 14 amino acids. CDR3 residues: CASSQDTGNYGYTF. CDR3 DNA sequence: TGTGCCAGCAGCCAAGATACAGGGAACTATGGCTACACCTTC.

As to this clone: In the same sample, other DNA sequences code for this CDR3. V is TRBV4-2 and J is TRBJ1-4; D is undetermined. Germline CDR1 reads LGHNA; CDR2 reads YNFKEQ. The germline V and J ends were trimmed by 0 bases and 7 bases, with 9 bases remaining between them. The CDR3 has 14 amino acids. The CDR3 spells CASSQEGRGEKLFF. The CDR3 DNA sequence: TGTGCCAGCAGCCAAGAAGGTAGAGGTGAAAAACTGTTTTTT.

V usage is TRBV19 and J usage is TRBJ2-3; 8 nucleotides match TRBD2. From germline, CDR1 is LNHDA and CDR2 SQIVND (reference sequence). V lost 4 bases to trimming and J lost 1 base; unmatched junction nucleotides: 4. CDR3 length equals 15 residues. The CDR3 sequence is CASSNGGGRTDTQYF. The CDR3 nucleotides read TGTGCCAGTAGTAATGGCGGGGGGCGCACAGATACGCAGTATTTT. Drawing the rest from reference TRBV19 and TRBJ2-3, the complete variable domain is DGGITQSPKYLFRKEGQNVTLSCEQNLNHDAMYWYRQDPGQGLRLIYYSQIVNDFQKGDIAEGYSVSREKKESFPLTVTSAQKNPTAFYLCASSNGGGRTDTQYFGPGTRLTVL.

This chain uses TRBV6-6 with TRBJ1-2, with 7 bases matching TRBD1. This CDR3 is 15 amino acids long. The germline V gene has CDR1 MNHNY and CDR2 SVGAGI (reference sequence). V was pared by 8 bases and J by 3 bases, with 12 bases of the junction left unmatched. CDR3 region: CASWGRNRGDYGYTF. In DNA form, the CDR3 reads TGTGCCAGCTGGGGAAGGAACAGGGGTGACTATGGCTACACCTTC.

This rearrangement joins TRBV13 to TRBJ2-7; tentative D call: TRBD2 (6 bases). The ends were cut back, 3 bases at V and 2 bases at J, with 11 bases in the middle. Germline CDR1 and CDR2: PRHDT and FYEKMQ (reference sequence). CDR3 size: 14 residues. The CDR3 DNA is TGTGCCAGCAGCTTTGGCGGGGAGCCCTACGAGCAGTACTTC. Its protein is CASSFGGEPYEQYF. The complete variable domain, with remaining parts taken from reference TRBV13 and TRBJ2-7, reads AAGVIQSPRHLIKEKRETATLKCYPIPRHDTVYWYQQGPGQDPQFLISFYEKMQSDKGSIPDRFSAQQFSDYHSELNMSSLELGDSALYFCASSFGGEPYEQYFGPGTRLTVT.

The genes are TRBV6-2 or TRBV6-3 and TRBJ1-5, with TRBD1 identical over 9 bases. CDR3 size: 16 residues. V was pared by 2 bases and J by 6 bases, with 8 bases of the junction left unmatched. Germline CDR1 MNHEY, CDR2 SVGEGT. Here the CDR3 DNA reads TGTGCCAGCAGTTACCGGGGACAGGGCAGGTTTCAGCCCCAGCATTTT. Amino acids: CASSYRGQGRFQPQHF.

This clone was detected once. The V gene is TRBV10-3, the J gene TRBJ2-5, with TRBD2 matching 11 bases. Germline V gene lookup returns CDR1 ENHRY and CDR2 SYGVKD. The V and J ends lost 3 bases and 3 bases, in that order; junction bases with no gene match: 12. This CDR3 region has 18 residues. The CDR3 spells CAISDPIAGGPAEETQYF. As DNA, the CDR3 is TGTGCCATCAGTGACCCGATAGCGGGGGGGCCAGCCGAAGAGACCCAGTACTTC.

This clone has only one observation. CDR3 sequence (DNA): TGTGCCAAGGGACAGGGTAACACCGGGGAGCTGTTTTTT. Translation gives CAKGQGNTGELFF. The rearrangement uses TRBV2 and TRBJ2-2; TRBD1 matches at 9 bases. The CDR3 covers 13 residues. Germline V gives CDR1 SNHLY, CDR2 FYNNEI. Trimming took 10 bases from V and 2 from J; bases not matched to a gene: 2.

This chain connects TRBV12-5 to TRBJ2-5; possibly TRBD2 for D (5 bases). This CDR3 has 13 amino acids. Trimming pared 6 bases from V and 4 bases from J, leaving 12 bases between. CDR1 and CDR2 (germline): LGHNT, FRNRAP. CDR3 sequence (DNA): TGTGCTAGTGGCCGAGGGATGGGAGAGACCCAGTACTTC. It encodes CASGRGMGETQYF.

V gene TRBV30 combines with J gene TRBJ1-6, with TRBD1 matching over 10 bases. V trimming: 5 bases; J trimming: 9 bases; junction bases outside the gene matches: 4. CDR1 and CDR2 from the germline V gene are GTSNPN and SVGIG (reference sequence). This CDR3 is 13 amino acids long. Here the CDR3 DNA reads TGTGCCTGGTGCGGGGACAGGGGTTCACCCCTCCACTTT. It yields the protein CAWCGDRGSPLHF.